This TCR beta chain was profiled in a study of blood T cell repertoires in COVID-19. CDR1 is SGHAT, CDR2 FQNNGV, per germline. V lost 1 base to trimming and J lost 4 bases; unmatched junction nucleotides: 2. CDR3 length: 14 residues. Some clones are missing from TCRdb's copy, which holds only in-frame ones; the method was immunoSEQ multiplex PCR. The sample yields tens of thousands of clones, more than 80% seen once. The chain uses TRBV11-2 and TRBJ1-1, with 8 positions matching TRBD1. Sample: peripheral blood. The TCR comes from an elderly woman with acute or convalescent COVID-19. The chain's CDR3 is CASSLGTGSTEAFF. The CDR3 DNA is TGTGCCAGCAGCTTAGGGACAGGGTCCACTGAAGCTTTCTTT.